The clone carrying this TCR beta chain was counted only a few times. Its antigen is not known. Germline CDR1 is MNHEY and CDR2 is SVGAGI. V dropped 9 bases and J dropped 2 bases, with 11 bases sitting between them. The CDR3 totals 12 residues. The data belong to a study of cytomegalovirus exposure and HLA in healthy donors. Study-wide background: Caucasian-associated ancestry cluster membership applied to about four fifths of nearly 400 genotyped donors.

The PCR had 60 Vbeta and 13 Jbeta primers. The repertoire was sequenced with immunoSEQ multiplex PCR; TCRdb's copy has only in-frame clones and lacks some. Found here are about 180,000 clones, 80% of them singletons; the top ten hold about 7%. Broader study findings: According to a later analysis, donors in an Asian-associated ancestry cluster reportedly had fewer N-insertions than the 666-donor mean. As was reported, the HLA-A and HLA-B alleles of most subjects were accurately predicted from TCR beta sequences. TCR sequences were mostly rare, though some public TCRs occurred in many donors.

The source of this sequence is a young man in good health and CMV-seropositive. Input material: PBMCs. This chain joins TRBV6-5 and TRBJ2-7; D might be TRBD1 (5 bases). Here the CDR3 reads CASYRQPYEQYF. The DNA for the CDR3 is TGTGCCAGTTACAGGCAACCCTACGAGCAGTACTTC.